This TCR beta chain was sequenced for a study of control samples from healthy donors and cancer patients. V was pared by 1 base and J by 5 bases, with 10 bases of the junction left unmatched. Germline V CDR1 and CDR2: LGHNA, YSLEER. This CDR3 spans 17 amino acids. This clone was seen a single time. This table comes from immunoSEQ multiplex PCR, and its TCRdb copy is limited to in-frame clones, with some not included. The sample contains around 190,000 clones, approximately 92% of which appear only once. The chain couples TRBV4-3 to TRBJ2-3; 9 bases map to TRBD2. The source is a man younger than 45 in good health. Sequencing was done on a sample of blood. The DNA of the CDR3 is TGCGCCAGCAGCCAAGTCCTTGCGGGGGGGCGGGGAGATACGCAGTATTTT. Residues: CASSQVLAGGRGDTQYF.